This T cell receptor beta chain emerged from a study of T-cell memory formation after mild COVID-19. Overall study results and limits: Clones that contracted from day 15 to 85 had balanced CD4/CD8; later expanders were CD4+ biased.

Germline V CDR1 and CDR2: KGHSH, LQKENI. The CDR3 runs to 15 residues. Trimming left V 3 bases short and J 10 bases short, with 19 bases between. On this clonotype itself: As yet, its antigen is unknown.

TCRdb re-analysed the 5' RACE reads in MiXCR, keeping a single row per CDR3 protein. The sample includes about 190,000 distinct CDR3 sequences, approximately 20% of them seen just once. This sequence originates from an adult woman who had mild COVID-19 (a few samples of this study predate the infection). Cell type and time point are not known. The chain combines TRBV18 with TRBJ2-1, with D possibly TRBD2 on 5 matching bases. Input material: PBMCs or a T cell subset sorted from them (not recorded which). Here the CDR3 reads CASSPPAAPGLEQFF. Here the CDR3 DNA reads TGTGCCAGCTCACCTCCCGCGGCCCCGGGATTAGAGCAGTTCTTC.